Below, 19 T cell receptor beta chains from the same sample are listed, as sequenced in a study of T cell responses to AZD1222 COVID-19 vaccine. This table comes from immunoSEQ multiplex PCR, and its TCRdb copy is limited to in-frame clones, with some not included. The sample has 150,000 to 200,000 clones; around 92% are singletons. The sequencing used peripheral blood, collected on day 0 of AZD1222 vaccination. The receptors stem from an adult in good health.

The V and J genes are TRBV6-5 and TRBJ1-2, with TRBD1 identical over 7 bases. Germline V gene lookup returns CDR1 MNHEY and CDR2 SVGAGI. The length of the CDR3 is 14 residues. V shed 0 bases and J 7 bases; nucleotides not matched to a gene: 5. The CDR3 region has the DNA TGTGCCAGCAGTTACTCGGGACAGTCGATTGGCTACACCTTC. This translates into CASSYSGQSIGYTF.

The chain couples TRBV4-1 to TRBJ2-1, with 9 bases fitting TRBD2. This CDR3 comprises 16 residues. The V gene's germline CDR1 is MGHRA and CDR2 YSYEKL. V trimming: 0 bases; J trimming: 7 bases; junction bases outside the gene matches: 7. The CDR3 loop reads CASSQDAGGAGNEQFF. The CDR3 bases are TGCGCCAGCAGCCAAGATGCGGGGGGGGCCGGGAATGAGCAGTTCTTC.

The chain has TRBV7-8 and TRBJ2-1, with 8 bases that match TRBD2. After removal of 6 bases from V and 4 bases from J, the junction contained 2 bases not matched to a gene. Germline V gene sequence: CDR1 SGHVS, CDR2 FQNEAQ. The CDR3 runs 13 residues. The CDR3 region has the DNA TGTGCCAGCAGACCGGGGGGGTACAATGAGCAGTTCTTC. Encoded protein: CASRPGGYNEQFF.

This rearrangement joins TRBV13 to TRBJ2-1; TRBD1 or TRBD2 may be the D gene (5 bases each). Germline CDR1 is PRHDT and CDR2 is FYEKMQ (reference sequence). The CDR3 length is 15 residues. The germline V and J ends were trimmed by 4 bases and 3 bases, with 13 bases remaining between them. The CDR3 coding sequence is TGTGCCAGCAGCTCTGGGACGGAAAACTACAATGAGCAGTTCTTC. Translating it yields CASSSGTENYNEQFF.

V usage is TRBV5-1 and J usage is TRBJ2-5; 7 bases map to TRBD2. Germline V CDR1 and CDR2: SGHRS, YFSETQ. The CDR3 loop spans 15 amino acids. V shed 6 bases and J 5 bases; nucleotides not matched to a gene: 13. The CDR3 sequence is CASKIGRSWGETQYF. In nucleotides, the CDR3 is TGCGCCAGCAAGATCGGGAGGAGTTGGGGTGAGACCCAGTACTTC. Drawing the rest from reference TRBV5-1 and TRBJ2-5, the complete variable domain is KAGVTQTPRYLIKTRGQQVTLSCSPISGHRSVSWYQQTPGQGLQFLFEYFSETQRNKGNFPGRFSGRQFSNSRSEMNVSTLELGDSALYLCASKIGRSWGETQYFGPGTRLLVL.

This sequence joins TRBV4-1 and TRBJ2-7, with 12 bases fitting TRBD2. The junction had 2 bases not matched to a gene; V was cut back by 2 bases and J by 9 bases. Germline V CDR1 and CDR2: MGHRA, YSYEKL. The CDR3 is 13 amino acids. The DNA of the CDR3 is TGCGCCAGCAGCCAAACGGGACTAGCGGGGCAGTACTTC. This encodes CASSQTGLAGQYF.

This clone was seen only once. This chain links TRBV27 with TRBJ1-2, with TRBD1 matching over 9 bases. CDR1 and CDR2 from the germline V gene are MNHEY and SMNVEV (reference sequence). CDR3 size: 16 residues. The J segment lost 4 bases and the V segment lost 0 bases, leaving 6 bases of the junction unmatched. CDR3 DNA: TGTGCCAGCAGTTTATCGCAACAGGGGGCGGGCTATGGCTACACCTTC. Translation gives CASSLSQQGAGYGYTF.

The chain has TRBV7-2 and TRBJ2-2, with D perhaps matching TRBD1 (6 bases). Trimming removed 5 bases from V and 5 bases from J, with 12 bases in between. CDR1 and CDR2 from the germline V gene are SGHTA and FQGNSA. The CDR3 is 14 amino acids. The CDR3 nucleotides are TGTGCCAGCAGCCAGGGGACAACTACCGGGGAGCTGTTTTTT. Translating it yields CASSQGTTTGELFF.

The chain couples TRBV3-1 (or the pseudogene TRBV3-2) to TRBJ2-1, with TRBD2 identical over 7 bases. Germline V gene lookup returns CDR1 LGHDT and CDR2 YNNKEL (reference sequence). The V and J ends lost 6 bases and 13 bases, in that order; junction bases with no gene match: 9. This CDR3 region has 12 residues. Written as DNA, the CDR3 is TGTGCCAGCAGAGGGGCGAGCGGGGCTCAGTTCTTC. Its translation is CASRGASGAQFF.

This chain joins TRBV5-6 and TRBJ2-7; no definite D call. The germline V gene encodes CDR1 SGHDT and CDR2 YYEEEE. This CDR3 has 16 amino acids. Trimming left V 4 bases short and J 2 bases short, with 19 bases between. The chain's CDR3 is CASSASPLGFTYEQYF. In DNA, the CDR3 is TGTGCCAGCAGCGCCTCCCCTTTGGGCTTCACCTACGAGCAGTACTTC.

The genes are TRBV6-1 and TRBJ1-5; D is undetermined. Germline assignment: CDR1 MNHNS and CDR2 SASEGT. Trimming removed 4 bases from V and 2 bases from J, with 9 bases in between. The CDR3 covers 14 residues. CDR3 protein: CASSAANGNQPQHF. In DNA form, the CDR3 reads TGTGCCAGCAGTGCAGCGAATGGCAATCAGCCCCAGCATTTT.

V gene TRBV18 combines with J gene TRBJ2-7; the D gene could be TRBD1 or TRBD2 (5 bases each). V lost 3 bases and J lost 2, with 14 bases in between. The CDR3 is 15 residues long. Germline CDR1 reads KGHSH; CDR2 reads LQKENI. For the CDR3, the DNA is TGTGCCAGCTCACCGCAGTGGGACGGTACCTACGAGCAGTACTTC. This translates into CASSPQWDGTYEQYF.

This sequence joins TRBV27 and TRBJ1-2, with TRBD1 identical over 9 bases. This CDR3 has 14 amino acids. Germline trimming cut 1 base from V and 8 bases from J; bases unmatched to any gene: 5. The germline CDR1 and CDR2 sequences are MNHEY and SMNVEV (reference sequence). The CDR3 protein is CASSLYRTGVGYTF. The CDR3 DNA reads as TGTGCCAGCAGTTTATATCGGACAGGGGTCGGCTACACCTTC.

The chain recombines TRBV27 with TRBJ1-1; TRBD1 matches at 8 bases. The germline CDR1 and CDR2 sequences are MNHEY and SMNVEV (reference sequence). V trimming: 5 bases; J trimming: 1 base; junction bases outside the gene matches: 9. CDR3 length: 16 residues. CDR3 region: CASSQPIGTGNTEAFF. The CDR3 coding sequence is TGTGCCAGCAGTCAACCCATCGGGACAGGGAACACTGAAGCTTTCTTT.

The chain recombines TRBV6-5 with TRBJ1-5; D may be TRBD1 (5 bases). CDR3 size: 14 residues. Trimming stripped 6 bases from V and 5 bases from J, with 14 bases between. CDR1 is MNHEY and CDR2 is SVGAGI in the germline V gene. The CDR3 DNA follows: TGTGCCAGCAGGCAGGGTATTGGTCATCAGCCCCAGCATTTT. This translates into CASRQGIGHQPQHF.

The J gene is TRBJ2-2, the V gene TRBV19, with D possibly called TRBD1 or TRBD2 (5 bases each). V shed 7 bases and J shed 3 bases, with 18 bases lying between them. The CDR3 totals 16 residues. Germline V lookup: CDR1 LNHDA, CDR2 SQIVND (reference sequence). The CDR3 is CASTGTDSRDTGELFF. In DNA, the CDR3 is TGTGCCAGTACCGGGACGGATTCCCGGGACACCGGGGAGCTGTTTTTT.

The genes are TRBV29-1 and TRBJ2-7; 9 bases map to TRBD1. CDR1 is SQVTM and CDR2 is ANQGSEA in the germline V gene. The CDR3 length is 14 residues. V lost 4 bases to trimming and J lost 1 base; unmatched junction nucleotides: 5. The CDR3 DNA sequence: TGCAGCGTTGGAAGGACAGGGGTATCCTACGAGCAGTACTTC. Translating it yields CSVGRTGVSYEQYF.

The chain employs TRBV7-9 and TRBJ1-3; no clear D. The CDR3 spans 14 residues. Germline CDR1 and CDR2: SEHNR and FQNEAQ (reference sequence). V was shortened by 3 bases and J by 4 bases, with 10 bases between the two germline ends. CDR3: CASSLSLRGNTIYF. For the CDR3, the DNA is TGTGCCAGCAGCTTGTCACTTCGCGGAAACACCATATATTTT.

This rearrangement joins TRBV4-2 to TRBJ2-7; 12 bases agree with TRBD2. Germline CDR1 LGHNA, CDR2 YNFKEQ. Trimming removed 1 base from V and 1 base from J; junction bases left unmatched: 5. This CDR3 is 17 amino acids long. CDR3 DNA: TGTGCCAGCAGCCAAGGGTTCGGACTAGCGGGGTCCTACGAGCAGTACTTC. It codes for CASSQGFGLAGSYEQYF.